This T cell receptor beta chain was sequenced during a study of breast tumors, draining lymph nodes, adjacent tissues. Comments on this clonotype: Antigen unknown. A junction end diverges from the germline sequence, so it may reflect a read error.

The CDR3 runs 13 residues. CDR1 is MNHEY, CDR2 SVGEGT, per germline. Breast cancer patients provided tissue from their axillary draining lymph nodes. TCRdb recomputed calls from the multiplex PCR reads with MiXCR, one row per CDR3 protein. This table has around 230,000 distinct CDR3 sequences, less than 40% appearing once. Study-wide findings and caveats: Data only fit, rather than demonstrated, lymph node origin of most tumor T cells. Findings are consistent with lymph node origin and intratumoral expansion of most tumor T cells. Compared with lymph nodes, tumors were less diverse; compared with nontumor tissue, more.

The specimen was axillary lymph node tissue. This rearrangement joins TRBV6-2 or TRBV6-3 to TRBJ1-4; D not resolved. The receptor comes from a female donor with breast cancer. Some clones in this sample may be carry-over from other donors' samples. This CDR3 reads CASSHSGKEKLFF. CDR3 DNA: TGTGCCAGCAGTCACTCAGGAAAAGAAAAACTGTTTTTT.